The 31 T cell receptor beta chains presented below share a single source sample, sequenced in a study of T cells in Graves' hyperthyroidism and ophthalmopathy. RNA transcripts provided the source from which TCR beta CDR3 regions were amplified. The HTBI primer set served for first-round RT-PCR of the TCR CDR3. Via MiXCR, TCRdb re-called the multiplex PCR reads, giving one row per CDR3 protein. The table shows a few hundred thousand distinct CDR3 sequences, with 11% to 15% occurring only once. Specimen: blood. The receptors stem from a woman aged 40 to 50 with Graves' hyperthyroidism.

This clonotype was observed a handful of times. The chain combines TRBV6-5 with TRBJ2-7, with D possibly matching TRBD1 (6 bases). The CDR3 spans 13 residues. V was cut by 3 bases and J by 3 bases, with 9 bases left in between. Germline V gives CDR1 MNHEY, CDR2 SVGAGI. This CDR3 is CASSYAGDYEQYF. As DNA, the CDR3 is TGTGCCAGCAGTTATGCAGGGGACTACGAGCAGTACTTC.

This clonotype was observed at least ten times. In DNA form, the CDR3 reads TGCAGTGCTAGATTGGCAGGATTGAACACCGGGGAGCTGTTTTTT. This sequence encodes CSARLAGLNTGELFF. This chain uses TRBV20-1 with TRBJ2-2; D is unclear. The CDR3 totals 15 residues. V lost 2 bases, J lost 1 base, and 11 bases lay in between. Looked up from germline, CDR1 is DFQATT and CDR2 is SNEGSKA (reference sequence).

The chain couples TRBV10-3 to TRBJ1-4; unclear D gene. The CDR3 contains 15 residues. Trimming took off 6 bases at V and 0 bases at J, with 11 bases between the two ends. Germline V gene data show CDR1 as ENHRY and CDR2 as SYGVKD. The CDR3 bases are TGTGCCATCAGCTCCGGTGGCGCAACTAATGAAAAACTGTTTTTT. This sequence encodes CAISSGGATNEKLFF.

The V gene is TRBV29-1, the J gene TRBJ1-4, with D hard to call. The V end was cut by 4 bases, the J end by 4 bases, with 16 bases between. Germline CDR1 and CDR2: SQVTM and ANQGSEA. The CDR3 consists of 15 residues. CDR3 in amino acids: CSVAGTDKNNEKLFF. CDR3 in DNA: TGCAGCGTTGCCGGTACAGACAAAAATAATGAAAAACTGTTTTTT.

V is TRBV7-9 and J is TRBJ2-1, with a possible D match to TRBD1 (6 bases). V lost 4 bases and J lost 2, with 15 bases in between. The germline V gene encodes CDR1 SEHNR and CDR2 FQNEAQ (reference sequence). The CDR3 is made up of 16 amino acids. CDR3 DNA sequence: TGTGCCAGCAGCTCTTTACAGGGACGGGCCTACAATGAGCAGTTCTTC. Translation gives CASSSLQGRAYNEQFF. The full variable domain, completed using reference TRBV7-9 and TRBJ2-1, is DTGVSQNPRHKITKRGQNVTFRCDPISEHNRLYWYRQTLGQGPEFLTYFQNEAQLEKSRLLSDRFSAERPKGSFSTLEIQRTEQGDSAMYLCASSSLQGRAYNEQFFGPGTRLTVL.

Worth noting for this clonotype: Being one base from a much bigger clone, this may be a read error. The V and J genes are TRBV9 and TRBJ2-1; D gene uncertain. V lost 3 bases to trimming and J lost 3 bases, with 16 bases between them. Germline values: CDR1 SGDLS, CDR2 YYNGEE. The CDR3 contains 16 residues. The CDR3 spells CASSGEAMNLYNEQFF. The CDR3, as DNA: TGTGCCAGCAGCGGGGAAGCCATGAACCTCTACAATGAGCAGTTCTTC.

The V call is TRBV4-1, the J call TRBJ2-2; D perhaps matches TRBD2 (5 bases). This CDR3 contains 14 residues. Germline CDR1 MGHRA, CDR2 YSYEKL. Between the trimmed V and J ends, which lost 1 base and 5 bases, there was a span of 8 bases. DNA for the CDR3: TGCGCCAGCAGCCAAGGGACTTTTACCGGGGAGCTGTTTTTT. Amino acids: CASSQGTFTGELFF.

At least ten counts were recorded for this clonotype. The V gene is TRBV20-1, the J gene TRBJ2-5; 12 positions match TRBD2. V shed 0 bases, J shed 6 bases, and the junction held 8 bases outside the gene matches. The germline CDR1 and CDR2 sequences are DFQATT and SNEGSKA (reference sequence). CDR3 size: 16 residues. CDR3: CSARDSLAGGTKTQYF. The CDR3, as DNA: TGCAGTGCTAGAGACTCGCTAGCGGGAGGGACTAAGACCCAGTACTTC.

The chain recombines TRBV7-2 with TRBJ1-2; no definite D call. This CDR3 has 17 residues. CDR1 is SGHTA and CDR2 is FQGNSA in the germline V gene. V was clipped by 5 bases and J by 1 base, with 20 bases between them. CDR3 in amino acids: CASSPRIRSSFNYGYTF. CDR3 nucleotide sequence: TGTGCCAGCAGCCCCCGGATCCGTTCAAGCTTTAACTATGGCTACACCTTC.

V gene TRBV29-1 combines with J gene TRBJ2-2; 7 bases are a match to TRBD1. There are 17 residues in the CDR3. J was trimmed by 0 bases and V by 3 bases; bases with no gene match: 10. Germline V gene sequence: CDR1 SQVTM, CDR2 ANQGSEA. The DNA for the CDR3 is TGCAGCGTTGAGGACAGGAACGACCCCGCGAACACCGGGGAGCTGTTTTTT. Amino acids: CSVEDRNDPANTGELFF.

This clonotype came up a few times. V is TRBV7-3 and J is TRBJ2-6; tentatively, D is TRBD1 (6 bases). V lost 5 bases and J lost 3, with 17 bases in between. This CDR3 region has 17 residues. Germline-derived CDR1 and CDR2 are SGHTA and FQGTGA. CDR3: CASSATGKPIGANVLTF. The CDR3 DNA is TGTGCCAGCAGCGCAACAGGGAAGCCGATTGGGGCCAACGTCCTGACTTTC.

This clonotype was picked up many times. The rearrangement links TRBV11-2 to TRBJ2-1; 12 bases are shared with TRBD2. This CDR3 comprises 18 residues. Germline V gene lookup returns CDR1 SGHAT and CDR2 FQNNGV. Trimming took 1 base from V and 7 from J; bases not matched to a gene: 11. CDR3 DNA sequence: TGTGCCAGCAGCTTAGTACTAGCGGGAGGATGGGGTGGGAATGAGCAGTTCTTC. Encoded protein: CASSLVLAGGWGGNEQFF.

In this sample, this clonotype turned up many times. The CDR3 reads CASSLGTGVGANVLTF. Written as DNA, the CDR3 is TGTGCCAGCAGCCTGGGGACAGGGGTTGGGGCCAACGTCCTGACTTTC. The chain links TRBV7-2 to TRBJ2-6; TRBD1 matches 10 bases. Losses at the gene ends were 5 bases for V and 3 bases for J; bases not matched to a gene: 4. This CDR3 has 16 residues. Germline CDR1 SGHTA, CDR2 FQGNSA.

This clonotype came up many times. This sequence joins TRBV6-5 and TRBJ2-7; a weak D match, TRBD2 (6 bases). The V and J ends lost 2 bases and 3 bases respectively, with 17 bases between them. The CDR3 loop spans 16 amino acids. Germline-derived CDR1 and CDR2 are MNHEY and SVGAGI. CDR3 DNA sequence: TGTGCCAGCAGTTACCCGAGAGTCGGGGGAAACTACGAGCAGTACTTC. It translates to CASSYPRVGGNYEQYF.

The sample holds many counts of this clonotype. This chain links TRBV27 with TRBJ2-7; 8 bases are a match to TRBD2. CDR3 length equals 13 residues. The V gene end was trimmed by 5 bases and the J gene end by 6 bases; junction bases not matched to a gene: 6. Looked up from germline, CDR1 is MNHEY and CDR2 is SMNVEV (reference sequence). The CDR3 loop is CASSDGLASEQYF. In nucleotides, the CDR3 is TGTGCCAGCAGTGACGGACTAGCCAGCGAGCAGTACTTC.

V usage is TRBV16 and J usage is TRBJ2-7, with TRBD1 identical over 9 bases. Trimming cost V 4 bases and J 6 bases; bases outside gene matches: 4. Looked up from germline, CDR1 is KGHSY and CDR2 is FQNENV. CDR3 size: 13 residues. In nucleotides, the CDR3 is TGTGCCAGCAGCCTCATGGACAGGGGCGAGCAGTACTTC. As protein: CASSLMDRGEQYF.

This clonotype was detected only a few times. This chain uses TRBV6-5 with TRBJ1-6; 11 bases are shared with TRBD1. The CDR3 extends over 16 amino acids. Germline lookup yields CDR1 MNHEY and CDR2 SVGAGI. J gave up 9 bases and V 0 bases, and 4 bases lay outside the gene matches. The CDR3 DNA sequence: TGTGCCAGCAGTTACTCCCCCGGGACAGGGGGTTCACCCCTCCACTTT. It is translated as CASSYSPGTGGSPLHF.

Details on this clonotype: A read error may explain this, as a much larger clone is one base away. The V call is TRBV7-2, the J call TRBJ2-1; D assignment may be TRBD1 or TRBD2 (5 bases each). Germline lookup yields CDR1 SGHTA and CDR2 FQGNSA. The CDR3 has 16 residues. The CDR3 region is CASSQPGHPDYNEQSF. In DNA, the CDR3 is TGTGCCAGCAGCCAACCAGGGCATCCCGACTACAATGAGCAGTCCTTC.

The sample holds many counts of this clonotype. This chain connects TRBV20-1 to TRBJ1-2; D gene unclear. V was shortened by 0 bases and J by 5 bases, with 13 bases between the two germline ends. Germline-derived CDR1 and CDR2 are DFQATT and SNEGSKA (reference sequence). The CDR3 consists of 14 residues. CDR3 sequence (DNA): TGCAGTGCTAGAGATGAGTCGATGGGTTATGGCTACACCTTC. This sequence encodes CSARDESMGYGYTF.

This clonotype was found once. The rearrangement joins TRBV12-3 or TRBV12-4 to TRBJ2-7; 7 nucleotides agree with TRBD1. V lost 4 bases, J lost 3 bases, and 6 bases stayed unmatched. CDR3 length: 14 residues. Here the CDR3 reads CASSWGQPLYEQYF. DNA of the CDR3: TGTGCCAGCAGTTGGGGACAGCCCCTCTACGAGCAGTACTTC.

The V and J genes are TRBV5-4 and TRBJ2-1; weak D call: TRBD2 (6 bases). Trimming shortened V by 2 bases and J by 6 bases, and 18 bases separated the two germline ends. Germline-derived CDR1 and CDR2 are SGHNT and YYREEE (reference sequence). The CDR3 sequence is 16 residues long. The chain's CDR3 is CASSFSGTAVSNEQFF. In DNA, the CDR3 is TGTGCCAGCAGCTTTTCTGGGACTGCCGTGAGCAATGAGCAGTTCTTC. Supplemented by reference TRBV5-4 and TRBJ2-1, the full variable domain reads ETGVTQSPTHLIKTRGQQVTLRCSSQSGHNTVSWYQQALGQGPQFIFQYYREEENGRGNFPPRFSGLQFPNYSSELNVNALELDDSALYLCASSFSGTAVSNEQFFGPGTRLTVL.

The rearrangement joins TRBV6-1 to TRBJ1-5; D is undetermined. Trimming took 5 bases from V and 5 from J, leaving 10 bases between them. This CDR3 comprises 13 residues. Germline V gene lookup returns CDR1 MNHNS and CDR2 SASEGT. CDR3 loop: CASSTGSYQPQHF. The CDR3 nucleotides read TGTGCCAGCAGTACCGGGTCCTATCAGCCCCAGCATTTT.

This clonotype was detected many times. DNA for the CDR3: TGTGCCAGCAGCGAGAAAGGAGTGGGCAGCAGGTTTAGCACAGATACGCAGTATTTT. This encodes CASSEKGVGSRFSTDTQYF. This sequence joins TRBV7-2 and TRBJ2-3; D gene ambiguous. The CDR3 contains 19 residues. Looked up from germline, CDR1 is SGHTA and CDR2 is FQGNSA. The V end was cut by 5 bases, the J end by 0 bases, with 24 bases between.

This sequence joins TRBV9 and TRBJ1-3; D is possibly TRBD1 (5 bases). The CDR3 contains 16 residues. CDR1 and CDR2 (germline): SGDLS, YYNGEE. V was clipped by 4 bases and J by 3 bases, with 17 bases between them. The CDR3 sequence is CASSLSAGRFGNTIYF. The CDR3 nucleotides are TGTGCCAGCAGCCTCTCGGCAGGGAGGTTTGGAAACACCATATATTTT.

This clonotype was observed at least ten times. V gene TRBV24-1 combines with J gene TRBJ2-1, with D uncertain. The CDR3 consists of 15 residues. Germline CDR1 KGHDR, CDR2 SFDVKD. Trimming took 1 base from V and 5 from J, leaving 11 bases between them. CDR3 nucleotide sequence: TGTGCCACCAGTGATTTATCTGGCAACCACAATGAGCAGTTCTTC. This gives the protein CATSDLSGNHNEQFF.

This clonotype was found many times. J is TRBJ1-6 and V is TRBV3-1; maybe TRBD1 (5 bases). The CDR3 extends over 16 amino acids. In germline, CDR1 is LGHDT, CDR2 YNNKEL (reference sequence). Between the trimmed V and J ends, which lost 0 bases and 8 bases, there was a span of 14 bases. CDR3 in DNA: TGTGCCAGCAGCCAAGAGGTAGGGGTTTTGCATTCACCCCTCCACTTT. As protein: CASSQEVGVLHSPLHF.

This clonotype was counted many times. This sequence joins TRBV27 and TRBJ2-5; D may match TRBD1 or TRBD2 (5 bases each). This CDR3 spans 16 amino acids. The germline V gene encodes CDR1 MNHEY and CDR2 SMNVEV (reference sequence). The germline V and J ends were trimmed by 5 bases and 5 bases, with 21 bases remaining between them. CDR3 residues: CASSLRDPGLVETQYF. The CDR3 coding sequence is TGTGCCAGCAGTCTCCGGGACCCTGGACTTGTGGAGACCCAGTACTTC.

The DNA for the CDR3 is TGTGCCAGCAGCTCAAGCGGGAGCTTTTTAGAGACCCAGTACTTC. It is translated as CASSSSGSFLETQYF. The rearrangement links TRBV5-8 to TRBJ2-5, with 8 bases matching TRBD2. Germline V CDR1 and CDR2: SGHTS, YDEGEE. With V trimmed by 3 bases and J by 4 bases, 8 bases remained unmatched. This CDR3 region has 15 residues.

This clonotype was found many times. The chain uses TRBV12-3 or TRBV12-4 and TRBJ2-7; no firm D call. The V end was cut by 5 bases, the J end by 6 bases, with 11 bases between. The CDR3 totals 12 residues. CDR3 sequence: CASSMQRFEQYF. The CDR3 nucleotides read TGTGCCAGCAGTATGCAGAGATTCGAGCAGTACTTC.

This clonotype has only a few counts. The V call is TRBV6-1, the J call TRBJ2-1; tentative D call: TRBD1 (6 bases). V lost 2 bases and J lost 5, with 13 bases in between. The V gene's germline CDR1 is MNHNS and CDR2 SASEGT. The CDR3 is 15 residues long. CDR3 sequence: CASSEMGAPHNEQFF. The CDR3 DNA sequence: TGTGCCAGCAGTGAAATGGGGGCACCCCACAATGAGCAGTTCTTC.

As for this clonotype: One end of the junction does not line up with germline, which may come from a read error. The V gene is TRBV7-9, the J gene TRBJ2-7, with D hard to call. This CDR3 region has 14 residues. Germline CDR1 and CDR2: SEHNR and FQNEAQ (reference sequence). CDR3: CVSSLAGSNSEQYF. The CDR3 DNA is TGTGTCAGCAGCTTAGCAGGTAGTAATTCCGAGCAGTACTTC.